Listed below are T cell receptor beta chains from one sample, sequenced in a study of T cells in Graves' hyperthyroidism and ophthalmopathy. TCRdb re-called the multiplex PCR reads through MiXCR, storing one row per CDR3 protein. The data hold roughly 150,000 distinct CDR3 sequences, with approximately 9% observed a single time. What was sequenced was blood. Every receptor here comes from a woman aged 18-30 years with Graves' hyperthyroidism that later progressed to Graves' ophthalmopathy. The CDR3 runs from the conserved cysteine through the conserved F or W. A D gene is named only where the DNA matches it firmly. Size tells how often a clone was seen (once, few, many) or the class of an expanded clone, and some rows leave it out.

V: TRBV29-1
D: .
size: many
J: TRBJ2-1
DNA: TGCAGCGTTGAAGAAAGGGCGGGCTCCTACAATGAGCAGTTCTTC
CDR3: CSVEERAGSYNEQFF

V: TRBV25-1
D: .
size: few
J: TRBJ2-7
DNA: TGTGCCAGCAGGCCGGGTAGCGGCTCCTACGAGCAGTACTTC
CDR3: CASRPGSGSYEQYF

V: TRBV6-2/TRBV6-3
D: TRBD1
size: many
J: TRBJ2-7
DNA: TGTGCCAGCTGGGACAGGGAGTACGAGCAGTACTTC
CDR3: CASWDREYEQYF

V: TRBV4-2
D: TRBD1
size: .
J: TRBJ2-1
DNA: TGTGCCAGCAGCCTAGGGACAGGGGATCAGAATGAGCAGTTCTTC
CDR3: CASSLGTGDQNEQFF

V: TRBV10-2
D: .
size: many
J: TRBJ2-5
DNA: TGCGCCAGCAGTGATTGGGAGACCCAGTACTTC
CDR3: CASSDWETQYF

V: TRBV20-1
D: TRBD1
size: many
J: TRBJ2-7
DNA: TGCAGTGTTCGGGGACAGGGGGTCAACGAGCAGTACTTC
CDR3: CSVRGQGVNEQYF

V: TRBV11-2
D: .
size: many
J: TRBJ2-7
DNA: TGTGCCAGCAGCCGCAGGGAACTCTACGAGCAGTACTTC
CDR3: CASSRRELYEQYF

V: TRBV2
D: .
size: many
J: TRBJ2-3
DNA: TGTGCCAGCGTCGACACCATTTCCACAGATACGCAGTATTTT
CDR3: CASVDTISTDTQYF

V: TRBV28
D: .
size: many
J: TRBJ1-2
DNA: TGTGCCAGCAGTTTTAGGGGTACGAACTATGGCTACACCTTC
CDR3: CASSFRGTNYGYTF

V: TRBV2
D: .
size: .
J: TRBJ1-2
DNA: TGTGCCAGTCGCCAACGGGGCTACACCTTC
CDR3: CASRQRGYTF

V: TRBV30
D: .
size: many
J: TRBJ2-7
DNA: TGTGCCTGGAGTGTAAAGGACGGCAGGGCTAACGAGCAGTACTTC
CDR3: CAWSVKDGRANEQYF

V: TRBV10-2
D: TRBD1
size: few
J: TRBJ2-1
DNA: TGCGCCTCCAGCGTGACAGGGACCTCCTACAATGAGCAGTTCTTC
CDR3: CASSVTGTSYNEQFF

V: TRBV2
D: TRBD2
size: many
J: TRBJ2-1
DNA: TGTGCCAGCAGTGAAGAGAGGGTGGGACTAGCGGTTTACAATGAGCAGTTCTTC
CDR3: CASSEERVGLAVYNEQFF

V: TRBV11-2
D: .
size: many
J: TRBJ1-2
DNA: TGTGCCAGCAGCTCAACAGGGAAATCTTTCTATGGCTACACCTTC
CDR3: CASSSTGKSFYGYTF

V: TRBV6-4
D: TRBD2
size: few
J: TRBJ2-7
DNA: TGTGCCAGCAGTTCGTTCGACGGGAGGACGTACGAGCAGTACTTC
CDR3: CASSSFDGRTYEQYF

V: TRBV20-1
D: .
size: many
J: TRBJ2-1
DNA: TGCAGTGCCGCGAGCGGATCTGACTACAATGAGCAGTTCTTC
CDR3: CSAASGSDYNEQFF

V: TRBV7-8
D: .
size: many
J: TRBJ1-6
DNA: TGTGCCAGCAGCTTAGGTTCACCCCTCCACTTT
CDR3: CASSLGSPLHF

V: TRBV13
D: TRBD1
size: few
J: TRBJ1-2
DNA: TGTGCCAGCAGCACGGGACAGGCCCCCAGCTATGGCTACACCTTC
CDR3: CASSTGQAPSYGYTF

V: TRBV6-2/TRBV6-3
D: .
size: many
J: TRBJ2-7
DNA: TGTGCCAGCAGTTACACCAGTTACGAGCAGTACTTC
CDR3: CASSYTSYEQYF

V: TRBV9
D: TRBD2
size: many
J: TRBJ2-1
DNA: TGTGCCAGCAGCCCTCCCGGGACTAGCGGTTACAATGAGCAGTTCTTC
CDR3: CASSPPGTSGYNEQFF

V: TRBV6-1
D: .
size: few
J: TRBJ1-4
DNA: TGTGCCAGCAGGGACCGGGGGAATGAAAAACTGTTTTTT
CDR3: CASRDRGNEKLFF

V: TRBV6-1
D: .
size: many
J: TRBJ2-7
DNA: TGTGCCAGCAGGGTCCCTGGAGGGGGAGGTTACGAGCAGTACTTC
CDR3: CASRVPGGGGYEQYF

V: TRBV18
D: .
size: few
J: TRBJ1-1
DNA: TGTGCCAGCTCACCTCGAACAGGGCACACTGAAGCTTTCTTT
CDR3: CASSPRTGHTEAFF

V: TRBV28
D: TRBD2
size: many
J: TRBJ2-1
DNA: TGTGCCAGCAGTTCGATGGGACTAGCGGGGGGGAATGAGCAGTTCTTC
CDR3: CASSSMGLAGGNEQFF

V: TRBV19
D: .
size: many
J: TRBJ1-5
DNA: TGTGCCAGTAGTATGGCACCAGGGGATCAGCCCCAGCATTTT
CDR3: CASSMAPGDQPQHF

V: TRBV7-9
D: .
size: many
J: TRBJ1-1
DNA: TGTGCCAGCAGCGGGGGGGTCAAGAACACTGAAGCTTTCTTT
CDR3: CASSGGVKNTEAFF